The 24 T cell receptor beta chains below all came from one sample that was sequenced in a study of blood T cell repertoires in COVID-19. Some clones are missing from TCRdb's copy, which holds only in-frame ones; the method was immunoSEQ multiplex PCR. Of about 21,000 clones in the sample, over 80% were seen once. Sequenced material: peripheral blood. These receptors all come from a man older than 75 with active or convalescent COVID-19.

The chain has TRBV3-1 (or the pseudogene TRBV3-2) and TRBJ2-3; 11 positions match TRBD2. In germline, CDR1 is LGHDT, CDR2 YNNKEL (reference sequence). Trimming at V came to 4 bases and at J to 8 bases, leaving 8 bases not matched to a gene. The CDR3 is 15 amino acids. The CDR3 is CASSLGVAGGTTQYF. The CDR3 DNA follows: TGTGCCAGCAGCCTAGGGGTAGCGGGGGGGACTACGCAGTATTTT.

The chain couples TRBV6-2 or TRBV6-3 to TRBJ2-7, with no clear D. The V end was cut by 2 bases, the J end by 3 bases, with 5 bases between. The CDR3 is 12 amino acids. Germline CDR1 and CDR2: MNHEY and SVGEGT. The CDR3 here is CASSYLLYEQYF. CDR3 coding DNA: TGTGCCAGCAGTTACCTACTCTACGAGCAGTACTTC.

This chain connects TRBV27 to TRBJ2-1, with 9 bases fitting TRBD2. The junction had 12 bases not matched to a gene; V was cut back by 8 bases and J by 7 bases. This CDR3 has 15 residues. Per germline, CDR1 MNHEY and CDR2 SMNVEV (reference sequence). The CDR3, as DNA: TGTGCCAGCCAAGAACTGACTAGCGGCCGGAATGAGCAGTTCTTC. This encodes CASQELTSGRNEQFF.

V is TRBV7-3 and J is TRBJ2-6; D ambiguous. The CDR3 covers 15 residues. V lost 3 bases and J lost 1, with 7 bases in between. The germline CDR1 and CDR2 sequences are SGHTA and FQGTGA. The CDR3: CASSFSRSGANVLTF. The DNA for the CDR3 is TGTGCCAGCAGCTTTTCTAGGTCTGGGGCCAACGTCCTGACTTTC.

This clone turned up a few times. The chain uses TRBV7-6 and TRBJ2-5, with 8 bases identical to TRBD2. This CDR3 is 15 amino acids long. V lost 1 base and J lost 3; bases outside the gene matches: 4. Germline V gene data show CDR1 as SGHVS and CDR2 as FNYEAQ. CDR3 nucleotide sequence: TGTGCCAGCAGCTTAGGTGTCGGGGGGGAAGAGACCCAGTACTTC. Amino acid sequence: CASSLGVGGEETQYF.

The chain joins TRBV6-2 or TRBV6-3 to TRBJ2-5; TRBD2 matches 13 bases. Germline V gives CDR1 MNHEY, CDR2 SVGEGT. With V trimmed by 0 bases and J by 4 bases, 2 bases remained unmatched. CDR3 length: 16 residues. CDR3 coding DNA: TGTGCCAGCAGTTACTCACTAGCGGGGGGGCGAGAGACCCAGTACTTC. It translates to CASSYSLAGGRETQYF.

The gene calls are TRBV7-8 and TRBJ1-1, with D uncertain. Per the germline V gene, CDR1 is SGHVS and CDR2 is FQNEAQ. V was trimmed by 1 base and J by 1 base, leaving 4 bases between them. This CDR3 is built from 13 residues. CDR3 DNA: TGTGCCAGCAGCTTAGATCAGAACACTGAAGCTTTCTTT. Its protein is CASSLDQNTEAFF. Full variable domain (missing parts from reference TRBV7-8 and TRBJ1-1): GAGVSQSPRYKVAKRGQDVALRCDPISGHVSLFWYQQALGQGPEFLTYFQNEAQLDKSGLPSDRFFAERPEGSVSTLKIQRTQQEDSAVYLCASSLDQNTEAFFGQGTRLTVV.

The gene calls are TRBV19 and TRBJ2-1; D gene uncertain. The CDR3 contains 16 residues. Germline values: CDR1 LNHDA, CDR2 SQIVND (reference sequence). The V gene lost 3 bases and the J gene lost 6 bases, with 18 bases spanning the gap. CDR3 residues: CASSIPSRAPSNEQFF. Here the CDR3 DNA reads TGTGCCAGTAGTATCCCATCTCGCGCTCCATCCAATGAGCAGTTCTTC.

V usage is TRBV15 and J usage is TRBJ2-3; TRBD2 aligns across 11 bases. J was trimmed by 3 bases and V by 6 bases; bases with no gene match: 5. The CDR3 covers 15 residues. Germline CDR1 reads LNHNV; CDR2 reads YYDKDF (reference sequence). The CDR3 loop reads CATRAGTSGTDTQYF. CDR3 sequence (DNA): TGTGCCACCAGGGCCGGGACTAGCGGAACAGATACGCAGTATTTT.

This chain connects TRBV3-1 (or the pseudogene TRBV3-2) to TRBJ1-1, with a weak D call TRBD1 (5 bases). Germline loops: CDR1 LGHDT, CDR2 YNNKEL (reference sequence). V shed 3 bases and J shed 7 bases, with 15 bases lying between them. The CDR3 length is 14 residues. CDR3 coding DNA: TGTGCCAGCAGCCAGCCGGCCCGCCAGGGTGAAGCTTTCTTT. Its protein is CASSQPARQGEAFF.

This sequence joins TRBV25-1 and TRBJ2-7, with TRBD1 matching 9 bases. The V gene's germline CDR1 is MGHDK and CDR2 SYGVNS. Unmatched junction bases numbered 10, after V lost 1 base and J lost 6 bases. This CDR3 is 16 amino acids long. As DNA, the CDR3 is TGTGCCAGCAGTGAATTTGGGGTGGGACAGGGCTTCGAGCAGTACTTC. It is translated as CASSEFGVGQGFEQYF.

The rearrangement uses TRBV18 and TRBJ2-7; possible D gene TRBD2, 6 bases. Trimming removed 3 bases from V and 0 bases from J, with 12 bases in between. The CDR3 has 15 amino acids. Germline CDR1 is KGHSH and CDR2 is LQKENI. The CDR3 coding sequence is TGTGCCAGCTCACCGGGGAGGACCCCCTCCTACGAGCAGTACTTC. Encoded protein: CASSPGRTPSYEQYF. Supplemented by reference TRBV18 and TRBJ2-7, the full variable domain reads NAGVMQNPRHLVRRRGQEARLRCSPMKGHSHVYWYRQLPEEGLKFMVYLQKENIIDESGMPKERFSAEFPKEGPSILRIQQVVRGDSAAYFCASSPGRTPSYEQYFGPGTRLTVT.

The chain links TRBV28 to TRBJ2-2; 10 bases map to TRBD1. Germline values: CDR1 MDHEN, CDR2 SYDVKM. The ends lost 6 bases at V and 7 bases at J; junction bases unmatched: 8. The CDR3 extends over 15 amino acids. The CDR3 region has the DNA TGTGCCAGCAGCGACGGGACAGGGGTGGACGGGGAGCTGTTTTTT. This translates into CASSDGTGVDGELFF.

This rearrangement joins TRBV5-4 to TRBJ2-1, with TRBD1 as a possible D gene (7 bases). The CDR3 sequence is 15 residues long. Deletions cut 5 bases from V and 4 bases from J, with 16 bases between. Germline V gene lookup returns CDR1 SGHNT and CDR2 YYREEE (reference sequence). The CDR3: CASREGGQTYNEQFF. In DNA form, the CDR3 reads TGTGCCAGCAGGGAGGGGGGACAGACATACAATGAGCAGTTCTTC.

The CDR3 reads CASSPGQGNSGANVLTF. CDR3 DNA sequence: TGTGCCAGCAGCCCGGGACAGGGAAACTCTGGGGCCAACGTCCTGACTTTC. This rearrangement joins TRBV11-3 to TRBJ2-6; 9 bases map to TRBD1. Germline trimming cut 5 bases from V and 0 bases from J; bases unmatched to any gene: 5. Germline V CDR1 and CDR2: SGHNT, YENEEA. The CDR3 runs 17 residues.

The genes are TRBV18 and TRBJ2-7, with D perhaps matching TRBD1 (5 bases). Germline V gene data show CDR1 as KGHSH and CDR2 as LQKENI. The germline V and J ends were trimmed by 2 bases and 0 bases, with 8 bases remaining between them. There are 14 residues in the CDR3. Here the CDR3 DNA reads TGTGCCAGCTCACCATACCAGGGCTCCTACGAGCAGTACTTC. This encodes CASSPYQGSYEQYF.

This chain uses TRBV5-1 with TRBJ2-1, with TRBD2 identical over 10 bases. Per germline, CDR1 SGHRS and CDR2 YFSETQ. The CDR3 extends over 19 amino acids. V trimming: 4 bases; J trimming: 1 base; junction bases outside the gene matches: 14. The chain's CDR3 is CASSRTSGVVPTSYNEQFF. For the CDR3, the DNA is TGCGCCAGCAGCCGAACTAGCGGGGTGGTACCGACGTCCTACAATGAGCAGTTCTTC.

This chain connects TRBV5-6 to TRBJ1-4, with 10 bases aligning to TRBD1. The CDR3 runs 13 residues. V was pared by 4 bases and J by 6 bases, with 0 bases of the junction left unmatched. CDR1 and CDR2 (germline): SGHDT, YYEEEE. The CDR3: CASSGTGDEKLFF. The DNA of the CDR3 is TGTGCCAGCAGCGGGACAGGGGATGAAAAACTGTTTTTT.

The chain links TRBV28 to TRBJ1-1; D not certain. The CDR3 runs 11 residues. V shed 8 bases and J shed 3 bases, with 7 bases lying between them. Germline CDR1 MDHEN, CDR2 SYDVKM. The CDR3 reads CASSLYTEAFF. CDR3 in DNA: TGTGCCAGCTCCCTATACACTGAAGCTTTCTTT.

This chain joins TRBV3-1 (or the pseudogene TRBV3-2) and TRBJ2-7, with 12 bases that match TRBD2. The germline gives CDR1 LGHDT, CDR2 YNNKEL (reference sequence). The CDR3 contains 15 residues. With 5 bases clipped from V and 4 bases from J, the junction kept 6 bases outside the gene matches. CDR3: CASSGRLAGVYEQYF. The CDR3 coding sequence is TGTGCCAGCAGCGGTCGACTAGCGGGGGTTTACGAGCAGTACTTC.

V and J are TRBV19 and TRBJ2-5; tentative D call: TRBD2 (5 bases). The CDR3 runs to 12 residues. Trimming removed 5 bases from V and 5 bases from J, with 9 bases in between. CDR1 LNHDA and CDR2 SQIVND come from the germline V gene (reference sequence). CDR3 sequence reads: CASSEGGETQYF. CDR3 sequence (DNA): TGTGCCAGTAGTGAGGGCGGTGAGACCCAGTACTTC.

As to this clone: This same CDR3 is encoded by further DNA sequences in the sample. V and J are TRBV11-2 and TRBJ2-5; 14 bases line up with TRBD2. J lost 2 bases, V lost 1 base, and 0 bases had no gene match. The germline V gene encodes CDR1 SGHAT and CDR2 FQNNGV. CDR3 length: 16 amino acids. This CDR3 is CASSLGLAGGQETQYF. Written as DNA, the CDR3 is TGTGCCAGCAGCTTAGGACTAGCGGGGGGGCAAGAGACCCAGTACTTC.

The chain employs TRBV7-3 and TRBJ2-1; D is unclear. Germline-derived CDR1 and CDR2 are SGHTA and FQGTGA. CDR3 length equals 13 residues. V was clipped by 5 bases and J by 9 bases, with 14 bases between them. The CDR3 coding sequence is TGTGCCAGCAGCGTGGAGCCCCCAGCTGAGCAGTTCTTC. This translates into CASSVEPPAEQFF.

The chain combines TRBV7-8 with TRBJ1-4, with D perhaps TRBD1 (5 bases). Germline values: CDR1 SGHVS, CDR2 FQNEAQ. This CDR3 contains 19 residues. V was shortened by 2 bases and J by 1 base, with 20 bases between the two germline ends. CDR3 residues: CASSLTGAAYQGTNEKLFF. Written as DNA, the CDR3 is TGTGCCAGCAGCTTAACAGGCGCGGCTTACCAGGGAACTAATGAAAAACTGTTTTTT.